The entry below gives a single T cell receptor (beta chain) sequence along with its context. Germline CDR1 reads MNHEY; CDR2 reads SVGAGI. V shed 4 bases, J shed 9 bases, and the junction held 14 bases outside the gene matches. The CDR3 is 16 residues long. The immunoSEQ assay amplified TCRB CDR3 from up to roughly 2 ug DNA. Primers: 60 V beta forward and 13 J beta reverse. TCRdb's copy holds only in-frame clones and misses some; the assay was immunoSEQ multiplex PCR. Among about 90,000 clones, 85% to 90% were seen once, and the ten largest hold around 2.9%. The data belong to a study of glioma-infiltrating T cells after dendritic cell vaccination.

This receptor was identified in a human donor with glioblastoma. Specimen: blood, collected before dendritic cell vaccination. This chain connects TRBV6-5 to TRBJ2-1; 8 bases are a match to TRBD2. CDR3: CASSWRGARVGSEQFF. The CDR3 coding sequence is TGTGCCAGCAGTTGGCGGGGGGCGCGGGTGGGGTCTGAGCAGTTCTTC.